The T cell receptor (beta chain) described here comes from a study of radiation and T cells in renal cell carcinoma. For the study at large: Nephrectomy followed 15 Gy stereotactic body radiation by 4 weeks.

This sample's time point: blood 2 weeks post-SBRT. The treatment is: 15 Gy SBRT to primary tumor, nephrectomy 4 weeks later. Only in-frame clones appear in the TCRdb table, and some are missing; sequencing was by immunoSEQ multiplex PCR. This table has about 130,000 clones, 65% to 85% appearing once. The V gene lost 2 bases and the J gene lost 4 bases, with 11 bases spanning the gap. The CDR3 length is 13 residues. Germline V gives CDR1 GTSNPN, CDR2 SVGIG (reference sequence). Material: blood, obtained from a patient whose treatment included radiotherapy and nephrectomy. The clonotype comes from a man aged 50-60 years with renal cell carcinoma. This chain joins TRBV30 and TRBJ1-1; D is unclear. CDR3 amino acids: CAWSSSGGTEAFF. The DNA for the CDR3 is TGTGCCTGGAGTTCCTCCGGCGGCACTGAAGCTTTCTTT.